One sample yielded the 18 T cell receptor beta chains listed below, sequenced in a study of shared T cell receptors in the human thymus. TCRdb keeps only in-frame clones here, not all; method: immunoSEQ multiplex PCR. Of hundreds of thousands of clones in the sample, approximately 89% were seen once. This sample also belongs to another study, concerning human thymus T cells.

Sequencing was carried out using thymocytes. The receptors were sampled from a boy under two years old with a congenital heart defect.

The rearrangement joins TRBV30 to TRBJ2-3, with 8 bases identical to TRBD1. From germline, CDR1 is GTSNPN and CDR2 SVGIG (reference sequence). The J segment lost 2 bases and the V segment lost 1 base, leaving 8 bases of the junction unmatched. CDR3 size: 16 residues. The CDR3 is CAWSARDRSDTDTQYF. The CDR3 coding sequence is TGTGCCTGGAGTGCCCGGGACAGGTCTGACACAGATACGCAGTATTTT.

Comments on this clone: Other DNA sequences in the sample encode the same CDR3. CDR3 bases: TGCGCCAGCAGCTTGGCAGGGGATAATTCACCCCTCCACTTT. Translated: CASSLAGDNSPLHF. This rearrangement joins TRBV5-1 to TRBJ1-6, with TRBD1 as a possible D gene (6 bases). Trimming took 0 bases from V and 5 from J, leaving 6 bases between them. This CDR3 comprises 14 residues. The germline V gene has CDR1 SGHRS and CDR2 YFSETQ.

This clone has just one count. This chain joins TRBV9 and TRBJ2-2; 9 bases are shared with TRBD2. The CDR3 totals 16 residues. The ends lost 2 bases at V and 0 bases at J; junction bases unmatched: 2. Germline CDR1 and CDR2: SGDLS and YYNGEE. The CDR3 DNA is TGTGCCAGCAGCGTTAGCGGGAGAACGAACACCGGGGAGCTGTTTTTT. It yields the protein CASSVSGRTNTGELFF.

The chain has TRBV12-5 and TRBJ2-1; 8 bases agree with TRBD2. Germline CDR1 LGHNT, CDR2 FRNRAP. The CDR3 spans 15 residues. V gave up 5 bases and J gave up 4 bases; unmatched junction bases: 7. The chain's CDR3 is CASGPREGRYNEQFF. For the CDR3, the DNA is TGTGCTAGTGGTCCTCGGGAGGGCCGGTACAATGAGCAGTTCTTC. The full variable domain, rest sourced from reference TRBV12-5 and TRBJ2-1, is DARVTQTPRHKVTEMGQEVTMRCQPILGHNTVFWYRQTMMQGLELLAYFRNRAPLDDSGMPKDRFSAEMPDATLATLKIQPSEPRDSAVYFCASGPREGRYNEQFFGPGTRLTVL.

Remarks on this clone: The DNA is omitted, as the CDR3 cannot be located on it reliably, and the CDR3 follows TCRdb's listing. The rearrangement links TRBV7-2 to TRBJ1-2; no DNA check was done on the table's D call, TRBD1. With termini counted, the CDR3 has 15 amino acids. CDR1 SGHTA and CDR2 FQGNSA come from the germline V gene. The CDR3 here is CASSLVGAGTGTHTF.

V usage is TRBV30 and J usage is TRBJ1-1; D is unresolved. Trimming left V 2 bases short and J 1 base short, with 8 bases between. The V gene's germline CDR1 is GTSNPN and CDR2 SVGIG (reference sequence). The CDR3 is made up of 13 amino acids. DNA for the CDR3: TGTGCCTGGAGTACCCAGAAGAACACTGAAGCTTTCTTT. Amino acid sequence: CAWSTQKNTEAFF.

V gene TRBV4-1 combines with J gene TRBJ1-5, with D maybe TRBD1 (5 bases). Trimming took 1 base from V and 7 from J, leaving 8 bases between them. The CDR3 covers 13 residues. CDR1 is MGHRA, CDR2 YSYEKL, per germline. The CDR3 loop reads CASSQGGGQPQHF. CDR3 DNA: TGCGCCAGCAGCCAAGGGGGGGGGCAGCCCCAGCATTTT.

The rearrangement links TRBV27 to TRBJ2-1; the match to TRBD2 covers 8 bases. Germline trimming cut 2 bases from V and 4 bases from J; bases unmatched to any gene: 4. Germline values: CDR1 MNHEY, CDR2 SMNVEV (reference sequence). CDR3 length equals 15 residues. The CDR3 reads CASSLRGLGYNEQFF. The CDR3 DNA follows: TGTGCCAGCAGTTTAAGGGGACTAGGGTACAATGAGCAGTTCTTC.

V is TRBV28 and J is TRBJ2-1; 11 bases match TRBD2. The germline CDR1 and CDR2 sequences are MDHEN and SYDVKM. CDR3 length equals 14 residues. V shed 6 bases, J shed 8 bases, and the junction held 6 bases outside the gene matches. The CDR3 bases are TGTGCCAGCAGATTTAGCGGGAGGGCATATGAGCAGTTCTTC. It specifies CASRFSGRAYEQFF.

The chain has TRBV27 and TRBJ2-1; perhaps TRBD2 as D (6 bases). The CDR3 spans 18 residues. With 2 bases removed from V and 0 bases from J, the gap between germline ends came to 17 bases. From germline, CDR1 is MNHEY and CDR2 SMNVEV (reference sequence). The CDR3 spells CASSLNGAPSASYNEQFF. For the CDR3, the DNA is TGTGCCAGCAGTTTAAATGGAGCTCCTAGCGCCTCCTACAATGAGCAGTTCTTC.

About this clone itself: Other DNA sequences in this sample translate to the same CDR3. This chain links TRBV6-1 with TRBJ1-6; D is uncertain. V lost 2 bases and J lost 13, with 12 bases in between. Germline CDR1 and CDR2: MNHNS and SASEGT. This CDR3 is built from 13 residues. The CDR3 region has the DNA TGTGCCAGCAGTGAAAGTACTAGGTCCCCCCTCCACTTT. Protein: CASSESTRSPLHF.

CDR3 DNA sequence: TGTGCCAGCACCGCAGGGGTACAGGGGGCCTACGAGCAGTACTTC. Protein product: CASTAGVQGAYEQYF. The V gene is TRBV6-5, the J gene TRBJ2-7, with 8 bases that match TRBD1. The junction had 10 bases not matched to a gene; V was cut back by 7 bases and J by 2 bases. Germline CDR1 reads MNHEY; CDR2 reads SVGAGI. CDR3 length equals 15 residues.

The J gene is TRBJ2-3, the V gene TRBV2; 9 positions match TRBD2. V gave up 1 base and J gave up 7 bases; unmatched junction bases: 9. The CDR3 contains 16 residues. The V gene's germline CDR1 is SNHLY and CDR2 FYNNEI. The CDR3 sequence: CASSEEVAGDGNTQYF. The DNA of the CDR3 is TGTGCCAGCAGTGAAGAGGTAGCGGGAGACGGGAATACGCAGTATTTT.

This rearrangement joins TRBV5-1 to TRBJ2-3; no clear D gene. The CDR3 contains 17 residues. Germline CDR1 SGHRS, CDR2 YFSETQ. Trimming left V 1 base short and J 2 bases short, with 17 bases between. CDR3 sequence: CASSLTKIPDSTDTQYF. In DNA form, the CDR3 reads TGCGCCAGCAGCTTGACTAAGATTCCTGACTCCACAGATACGCAGTATTTT. The full variable domain, its missing parts supplied by reference TRBV5-1 and TRBJ2-3, is KAGVTQTPRYLIKTRGQQVTLSCSPISGHRSVSWYQQTPGQGLQFLFEYFSETQRNKGNFPGRFSGRQFSNSRSEMNVSTLELGDSALYLCASSLTKIPDSTDTQYFGPGTRLTVL.

In its sample, this clone was seen a few times. This chain connects TRBV6-5 to TRBJ1-6; maybe TRBD1 (5 bases). This CDR3 has 16 amino acids. V gave up 0 bases and J gave up 7 bases, with 13 bases separating them. Germline-derived CDR1 and CDR2 are MNHEY and SVGAGI. CDR3 residues: CASSYSPRGGNSPLHF. The CDR3 DNA sequence: TGTGCCAGCAGTTACTCTCCAAGGGGAGGCAATTCACCCCTCCACTTT.

This chain connects TRBV11-2 to TRBJ2-7; TRBD2 might be the D (6 bases). V was pared by 1 base and J by 1 base, with 8 bases between. This CDR3 comprises 14 residues. Germline values: CDR1 SGHAT, CDR2 FQNNGV. CDR3 residues: CASSLAAGSYEQYF. In nucleotides, the CDR3 is TGTGCCAGCAGCTTAGCCGCGGGGTCCTACGAGCAGTACTTC.

V gene TRBV11-2 combines with J gene TRBJ1-2, with 9 bases lining up with TRBD1. The CDR3 contains 15 residues. Germline trimming cut 1 base from V and 6 bases from J; bases unmatched to any gene: 6. Germline V gene lookup returns CDR1 SGHAT and CDR2 FQNNGV. The CDR3 DNA is TGTGCCAGCAGCTTAGTAAAACGGGACAGGGATGGCTACACCTTC. It translates to CASSLVKRDRDGYTF.

The chain recombines TRBV27 with TRBJ1-5, with 11 bases that match TRBD1. The trim removed 3 bases at V and 7 bases at J, leaving 11 bases unmatched. Germline CDR1 and CDR2: MNHEY and SMNVEV (reference sequence). The CDR3 length is 17 residues. The CDR3 DNA reads as TGTGCCAGCAGTTTCACACGTCGGACAGGGGGCTCCCAGCCCCAGCATTTT. Translating gives CASSFTRRTGGSQPQHF.